This T cell receptor beta chain was captured by sequencing in a study of CD8+CD57+ T cells in acquired aplastic anemia. Overall study context: Recorded DNA amounts for sorted CD4+ and CD8+ cells had an average of 3.2 ug.

All patients picked for sequencing had shown, by flow cytometry, an expansion of CD8+CD57+ cells. Using genomic DNA as the template, TCR beta VDJ and CDR3 profiling was carried out. TCRdb recomputed calls from the reads with MiXCR, one row per CDR3 protein. The sample holds fewer than 250,000 distinct CDR3 sequences, approximately 45% seen once. Germline loops: CDR1 LNHDA, CDR2 SQIVND (reference sequence). The V gene end was trimmed by 5 bases and the J gene end by 6 bases; junction bases not matched to a gene: 4. The CDR3 contains 14 residues. The chain joins TRBV19 to TRBJ1-5; 10 nucleotides line up with TRBD1. This clonotype was obtained from a human donor with aplastic anemia. The source material was sorted CD4+, CD8+, or CD8+CD57+ T cells (not recorded which) from PBMCs. The CDR3, as DNA: TGTGCCAGTAGTCTGGACAGGGGGGTTCAGCCCCAGCATTTT. Its translation is CASSLDRGVQPQHF.